This T cell receptor beta chain was captured in a study of T-cell reconstitution after alpha-beta-depleted transplantation in children. TCRbeta library preparation incorporated unique molecular identifiers. TCRdb ran MiXCR on the PCR reads and lists one entry per CDR3 protein. The table has 350,000 to 450,000 distinct CDR3 sequences, just over 20% seen once; the top ten hold 3% to 4%. This clonotype appeared a few times. Unmatched junction bases numbered 8, after V lost 3 bases and J lost 5 bases. Looked up from germline, CDR1 is SEHNR and CDR2 is FQNEAQ (reference sequence). The CDR3 runs 16 residues.

Sequenced here: PBMCs from the stem cell graft donor, sampled from the stem cell graft. This TCR came from a human donor who donated a stem cell graft to a child with acute myeloid leukemia. The rearrangement links TRBV7-9 to TRBJ1-5; 9 bases align to TRBD1. The CDR3 protein is CASSLAGTGSDQPQHF. The CDR3 bases are TGTGCCAGCAGCTTGGCCGGGACAGGGAGTGATCAGCCCCAGCATTTT.